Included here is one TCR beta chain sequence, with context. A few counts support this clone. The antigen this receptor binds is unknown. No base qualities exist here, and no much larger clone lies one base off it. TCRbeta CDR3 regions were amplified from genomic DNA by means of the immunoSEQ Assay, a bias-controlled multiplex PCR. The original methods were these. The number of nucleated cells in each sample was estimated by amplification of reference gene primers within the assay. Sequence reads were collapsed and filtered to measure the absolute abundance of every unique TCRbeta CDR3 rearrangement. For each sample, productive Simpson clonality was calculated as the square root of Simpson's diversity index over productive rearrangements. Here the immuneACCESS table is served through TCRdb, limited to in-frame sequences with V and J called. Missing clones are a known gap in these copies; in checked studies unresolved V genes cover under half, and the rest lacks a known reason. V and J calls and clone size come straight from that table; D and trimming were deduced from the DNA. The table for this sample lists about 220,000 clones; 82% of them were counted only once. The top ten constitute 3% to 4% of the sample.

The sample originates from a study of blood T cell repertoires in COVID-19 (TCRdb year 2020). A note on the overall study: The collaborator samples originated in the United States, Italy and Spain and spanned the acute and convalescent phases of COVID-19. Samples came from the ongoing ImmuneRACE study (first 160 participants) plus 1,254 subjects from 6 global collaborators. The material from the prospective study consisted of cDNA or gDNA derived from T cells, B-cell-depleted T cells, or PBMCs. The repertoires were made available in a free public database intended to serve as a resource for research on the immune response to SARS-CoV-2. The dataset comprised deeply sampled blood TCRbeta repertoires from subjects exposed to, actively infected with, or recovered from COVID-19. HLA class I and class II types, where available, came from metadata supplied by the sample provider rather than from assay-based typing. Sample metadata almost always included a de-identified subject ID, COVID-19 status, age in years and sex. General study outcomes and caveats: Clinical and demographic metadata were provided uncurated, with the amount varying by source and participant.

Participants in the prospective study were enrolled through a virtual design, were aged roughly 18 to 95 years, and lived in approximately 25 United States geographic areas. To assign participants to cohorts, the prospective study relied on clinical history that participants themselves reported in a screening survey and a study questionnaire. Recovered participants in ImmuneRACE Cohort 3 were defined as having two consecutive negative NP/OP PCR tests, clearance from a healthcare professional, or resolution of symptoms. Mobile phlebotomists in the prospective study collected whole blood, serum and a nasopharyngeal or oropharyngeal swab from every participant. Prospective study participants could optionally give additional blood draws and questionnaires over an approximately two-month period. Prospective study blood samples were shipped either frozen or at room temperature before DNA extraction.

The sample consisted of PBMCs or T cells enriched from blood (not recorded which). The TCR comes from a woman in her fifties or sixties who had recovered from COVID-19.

The CDR3: CASSLGQVLREQYF. The nucleotides read TGTGCCAGCAGCTTAGGACAGGTTCTGCGGGAGCAGTACTTC. The chain was built from TRBV11-2 and TRBJ2-7; the best D guess is TRBD1, with 6 bases matching. V and J lose 1 base and 7 bases, and a span of 14 bases separates them. Reading from cysteine to phenylalanine, the CDR3 counts 14 amino acids. Kept here is only the CDR3 DNA, which spans 42 bases and is read in frame from base 1. CDR1 SGHAT and CDR2 FQNNGV are derived from the germline V gene.